This T cell receptor (beta chain) is from a study of Ad26.COV2.S vaccination and SARS-CoV-2 variants. Treatment denoted: 15 to 20 received Ad26.COV2.S at low or high dose, single or two shots; about five received placebo; per-sample allocation not given. Sampling was performed 63 days after the first vaccine or placebo injection. The V and J ends lost 1 base and 2 bases respectively, with 6 bases between them. The CDR3 totals 13 residues. Germline V gene sequence: CDR1 SGHDN, CDR2 FVKESK. Profiling relied on immunoSEQ multiplex PCR, and the TCRdb table lists in-frame clones only, not all of them. Among about half a million clones listed, approximately 90% were seen once.

The sample in question was peripheral blood, obtained in a trial of Ad26.COV2.S vaccine versus placebo. The chain is built from TRBV14 and TRBJ2-7; TRBD1 or TRBD2 may be the D gene (5 bases each). This TCR derives from a person aged 18 to 59 who received the Ad26.COV2.S COVID-19 vaccine or a placebo. CDR3 amino acids: CASSQGGTYEQYF. For the CDR3, the DNA is TGTGCCAGCAGCCAAGGGGGGACCTACGAGCAGTACTTC.